The 29 T cell receptor beta chains below all came from one sample that was sequenced in a study of control samples from healthy donors and cancer patients. Produced via immunoSEQ multiplex PCR; TCRdb's table is partial and in-frame only. The sample consists of around 140,000 clones, 91% of them appearing once. Sequencing was carried out using blood. Source of these receptors: a man younger than 40 in good health.

This clone is a singleton in its sample. The chain couples TRBV7-2 to TRBJ2-3, with D perhaps matching TRBD2 (6 bases). CDR1 is SGHTA and CDR2 is FQGNSA in the germline V gene. Trimming took 3 bases from V and 3 from J, leaving 10 bases between them. This CDR3 is 14 amino acids long. This CDR3 reads CASSFGAGTDTQYF. The CDR3 DNA reads TGTGCCAGCAGCTTTGGGGCGGGGACAGATACGCAGTATTTT.

V usage is TRBV19 and J usage is TRBJ1-3; D remains unclear. CDR3 length: 12 residues. The V gene's germline CDR1 is LNHDA and CDR2 SQIVND (reference sequence). The V and J ends lost 5 bases and 0 bases respectively, with 2 bases between them. This CDR3 is CASSHSGNTIYF. DNA of the CDR3: TGTGCCAGTAGTCACTCTGGAAACACCATATATTTT.

The count of this clone is one. The chain is built from TRBV29-1 and TRBJ1-2; TRBD1 might be the D (6 bases). CDR1 is SQVTM and CDR2 is ANQGSEA in the germline V gene. This CDR3 spans 13 amino acids. With 6 bases removed from V and 0 bases from J, the gap between germline ends came to 11 bases. CDR3 bases: TGCAGCGTGAAGACAGGAGCTAACTATGGCTACACCTTC. Translated: CSVKTGANYGYTF.

The V gene is TRBV28, the J gene TRBJ2-1; 10 bases align to TRBD2. The V gene's germline CDR1 is MDHEN and CDR2 SYDVKM. J lost 3 bases, V lost 7 bases, and 3 bases had no gene match. The CDR3 is 14 amino acids. CDR3 in amino acids: CASIAGGNYNEQFF. The CDR3 DNA reads as TGTGCCAGCATAGCGGGGGGCAACTACAATGAGCAGTTCTTC.

V and J are TRBV5-1 and TRBJ2-3; TRBD1 is a possible D gene (6 bases). Germline V gene data show CDR1 as SGHRS and CDR2 as YFSETQ. CDR3 length equals 15 residues. Trimming removed 4 bases from V and 3 bases from J, with 15 bases in between. Here the CDR3 reads CASSPRQGRTDTQYF. In DNA form, the CDR3 reads TGCGCCAGCAGCCCCCGCCAGGGGCGAACAGATACGCAGTATTTT.

V and J are TRBV5-1 and TRBJ2-7, with 7 bases fitting TRBD1. V was clipped by 0 bases and J by 3 bases; unmatched bases: 3. The CDR3 is 14 amino acids. Looked up from germline, CDR1 is SGHRS and CDR2 is YFSETQ. CDR3 loop: CASSLGQGIYEQYF. CDR3 sequence (DNA): TGCGCCAGCAGCTTGGGACAGGGAATCTACGAGCAGTACTTC.

The V gene is TRBV5-1, the J gene TRBJ2-3, with a possible D match to TRBD2 (5 bases). Trimming took 0 bases from V and 1 from J, leaving 15 bases between them. CDR1 and CDR2 from the germline V gene are SGHRS and YFSETQ. The CDR3 loop spans 17 amino acids. CDR3 residues: CASSLVLFGRGTDTQYF. The CDR3, as DNA: TGCGCCAGCAGCTTGGTACTATTTGGGCGGGGCACAGATACGCAGTATTTT.

This clone was counted only a few times. The V and J genes are TRBV5-1 and TRBJ2-7; 12 positions agree with TRBD2. The V gene's germline CDR1 is SGHRS and CDR2 YFSETQ. V lost 0 bases to trimming and J lost 7 bases; unmatched junction nucleotides: 5. CDR3 size: 15 residues. CDR3 protein: CASSLGSSGGAEQYF. The CDR3 nucleotides read TGCGCCAGCAGCTTGGGGTCTAGCGGGGGGGCGGAGCAGTACTTC.

This chain joins TRBV9 and TRBJ2-7; 7 nucleotides align to TRBD1. The V segment lost 0 bases and the J segment 0 bases; nucleotides outside the gene matches: 6. CDR1 is SGDLS, CDR2 YYNGEE, per germline. This CDR3 is 16 amino acids long. DNA for the CDR3: TGTGCCAGCAGCGTAGCTACGGGACAGAGCTCCTACGAGCAGTACTTC. Translating it yields CASSVATGQSSYEQYF.

The count of this clone is one. V gene TRBV30 combines with J gene TRBJ1-6, with a possible D match to TRBD1 (5 bases). The CDR3 is 17 residues long. V lost 0 bases and J 0 bases, leaving 12 bases between the germline ends. Germline V gene lookup returns CDR1 GTSNPN and CDR2 SVGIG (reference sequence). The CDR3 DNA sequence: TGTGCCTGGAGTGTAGACAGAACCAGCTCCTATAATTCACCCCTCCACTTT. Its translation is CAWSVDRTSSYNSPLHF.

The chain combines TRBV3-1 (or the pseudogene TRBV3-2) with TRBJ1-2, with D uncertain. Trimming took 2 bases from V and 4 from J, leaving 8 bases between them. Germline V CDR1 and CDR2: LGHDT, YNNKEL (reference sequence). The CDR3 spans 13 residues. The DNA of the CDR3 is TGTGCCAGCAGCCAACAGGATCTCTATGGCTACACCTTC. Translated: CASSQQDLYGYTF.

Here the CDR3 DNA reads TGTGCCAGCAGCTTAAGGCAGAACACCGGGGAGCTGTTTTTT. Protein sequence: CASSLRQNTGELFF. The V and J genes are TRBV7-7 and TRBJ2-2; D remains ambiguous. The CDR3 totals 14 residues. Trimming took 2 bases from V and 1 from J, leaving 5 bases between them. CDR1 and CDR2 (germline): SSHAT, FNYEAQ (reference sequence).

The chain is built from TRBV21-1 and TRBJ1-5. TRBV21-1 is deemed a pseudogene. This CDR3 has 17 residues. CDR3 region: CASSKGGRDRSNQPQHF. The DNA for the CDR3 is TGTGCCAGCAGCAAAGGGGGGCGGGACCGCAGCAATCAGCCCCAGCATTTT.

The chain couples TRBV19 to TRBJ2-7; the D gene is possibly TRBD1 (6 bases). CDR1 is LNHDA and CDR2 is SQIVND in the germline V gene (reference sequence). Trimming left V 4 bases short and J 5 bases short, with 9 bases between. The length of the CDR3 is 12 residues. CDR3: CASSKAGDEQYF. The CDR3 nucleotides read TGTGCCAGTAGTAAAGCAGGGGACGAGCAGTACTTC. Full variable domain (rest looked up from reference TRBV19 and TRBJ2-7): DGGITQSPKYLFRKEGQNVTLSCEQNLNHDAMYWYRQDPGQGLRLIYYSQIVNDFQKGDIAEGYSVSREKKESFPLTVTSAQKNPTAFYLCASSKAGDEQYFGPGTRLTVT.

The chain links TRBV5-4 to TRBJ1-6, with a tentative D call TRBD1 (6 bases). This CDR3 is 14 amino acids long. Germline CDR1 and CDR2: SGHNT and YYREEE (reference sequence). V lost 1 base, J lost 6 bases, and 8 bases lay in between. As DNA, the CDR3 is TGTGCCAGCAGCTTGACAGGGCGTAATTCACCCCTCCACTTT. It yields the protein CASSLTGRNSPLHF.

The chain combines TRBV6-1 with TRBJ2-6, with D possibly being TRBD2 (6 bases). The CDR3 is 19 residues long. Trimming took off 3 bases at V and 0 bases at J, with 18 bases between the two ends. CDR1 and CDR2 (germline): MNHNS, SASEGT. CDR3 sequence reads: CASSEESMTGDSGANVLTF. As DNA, the CDR3 is TGTGCCAGCAGTGAGGAGTCGATGACGGGGGACTCTGGGGCCAACGTCCTGACTTTC.

This chain joins TRBV7-2 and TRBJ1-5; no definite D call. V lost 3 bases and J 2 bases, leaving 14 bases between the germline ends. From germline, CDR1 is SGHTA and CDR2 FQGNSA. CDR3 length: 16 residues. CDR3 amino acids: CASSFGRARGNQPQHF. The CDR3 DNA reads as TGTGCCAGCAGCTTCGGACGTGCTCGGGGCAATCAGCCCCAGCATTTT.

The V and J genes are TRBV9 and TRBJ2-3; either TRBD1 or TRBD2 may fit D (6 bases each). The CDR3 is 14 amino acids. Trimming stripped 0 bases from V and 6 bases from J, with 11 bases between. Looked up from germline, CDR1 is SGDLS and CDR2 is YYNGEE. This CDR3 reads CASSVGWGADTQYF. The CDR3 DNA follows: TGTGCCAGCAGCGTAGGTTGGGGGGCGGATACGCAGTATTTT.

This rearrangement joins TRBV7-9 to TRBJ1-3, with TRBD1 matching over 8 bases. The J segment lost 2 bases and the V segment lost 3 bases, leaving 3 bases of the junction unmatched. Germline CDR1 SEHNR, CDR2 FQNEAQ (reference sequence). The length of the CDR3 is 15 residues. CDR3 in DNA: TGTGCCAGCAGCTTGCAGGACAGGGCTGGAAACACCATATATTTT. It is translated as CASSLQDRAGNTIYF.

The CDR3: CASGLVPGAQKLFF. The CDR3 DNA sequence: TGTGCTAGTGGTTTGGTACCAGGGGCGCAAAAACTGTTTTTT. The rearrangement uses TRBV12-5 and TRBJ1-4, with D maybe TRBD1 (6 bases). Trimming pared 0 bases from V and 9 bases from J, leaving 11 bases between. Per germline, CDR1 LGHNT and CDR2 FRNRAP. CDR3 length equals 14 residues. Combining the CDR3 with reference TRBV12-5 and TRBJ1-4 gives the whole variable domain DARVTQTPRHKVTEMGQEVTMRCQPILGHNTVFWYRQTMMQGLELLAYFRNRAPLDDSGMPKDRFSAEMPDATLATLKIQPSEPRDSAVYFCASGLVPGAQKLFFGSGTQLSVL.

V and J are TRBV28 and TRBJ1-2, with D uncertain. Per the germline V gene, CDR1 is MDHEN and CDR2 is SYDVKM. V shed 0 bases and J shed 6 bases, with 8 bases lying between them. This CDR3 has 13 amino acids. CDR3 in DNA: TGTGCCAGCAGTTTATGGTCGTCTGATGGCTACACCTTC. As protein: CASSLWSSDGYTF.

This clone has a single count. V gene TRBV27 combines with J gene TRBJ2-7; D possibly corresponds to TRBD1 (5 bases). Germline loops: CDR1 MNHEY, CDR2 SMNVEV (reference sequence). There are 14 residues in the CDR3. Trimming took off 5 bases at V and 2 bases at J, with 13 bases between the two ends. The CDR3 loop is CASSPEQVPYEQYF. The DNA for the CDR3 is TGTGCCAGCAGTCCTGAACAGGTTCCCTACGAGCAGTACTTC.

The CDR3 is CASSLNQGLAEAFF. The CDR3 DNA sequence: TGTGCCAGCAGCTTAAATCAGGGGTTGGCTGAAGCTTTCTTT. The rearrangement joins TRBV7-8 to TRBJ1-1; possibly TRBD1 for D (6 bases). This CDR3 is built from 14 residues. Trimming removed 2 bases at V and 6 bases at J, with 13 bases between. CDR1 and CDR2 (germline): SGHVS, FQNEAQ.

The chain couples TRBV28 to TRBJ2-2, with D perhaps matching TRBD2 (5 bases). V shed 4 bases and J shed 8 bases, with 20 bases lying between them. Per the germline V gene, CDR1 is MDHEN and CDR2 is SYDVKM. The CDR3 loop spans 16 amino acids. The CDR3 DNA is TGTGCCAGCAGTTCCCGCTATAGCGCCGACCGGGGGGAGCTGTTTTTT. It is translated as CASSSRYSADRGELFF.

The CDR3 DNA reads as TGTGCCAGCAGCTTGGGGACAGGGTGGGAAAGCACAGATACGCAGTATTTT. It is translated as CASSLGTGWESTDTQYF. The chain couples TRBV5-5 to TRBJ2-3, with 8 nucleotides matching TRBD1. After removal of 0 bases from V and 0 bases from J, the junction contained 6 bases not matched to a gene. The germline V gene encodes CDR1 SGHKS and CDR2 YYEKEE (reference sequence). The CDR3 sequence is 17 residues long. Full variable domain (rest looked up from reference TRBV5-5 and TRBJ2-3): DAGVTQSPTHLIKTRGQQVTLRCSPISGHKSVSWYQQVLGQGPQFIFQYYEKEERGRGNFPDRFSARQFPNYSSELNVNALLLGDSALYLCASSLGTGWESTDTQYFGPGTRLTVL.

The chain combines TRBV6-2 or TRBV6-3 with TRBJ2-3; 9 positions match TRBD2. The CDR3 runs 14 residues. Unmatched junction bases numbered 8, after V lost 5 bases and J lost 8 bases. Germline V gene sequence: CDR1 MNHEY, CDR2 SVGEGT. The CDR3: CASSAGTSSGTQYF. The DNA for the CDR3 is TGTGCCAGCAGTGCCGGGACTAGCTCCGGTACGCAGTATTTT.

This chain links TRBV28 with TRBJ2-7, with 9 bases fitting TRBD1. This CDR3 is built from 14 residues. The trim removed 6 bases at V and 1 base at J, leaving 4 bases unmatched. Germline CDR1 and CDR2: MDHEN and SYDVKM. CDR3 DNA: TGTGCCAGCAGACCCGGGACAGGGTCCTACGAGCAGTACTTC. Its translation is CASRPGTGSYEQYF.

The J gene is TRBJ2-1, the V gene TRBV2; TRBD1 aligns across 7 bases. Germline values: CDR1 SNHLY, CDR2 FYNNEI. With 4 bases clipped from V and 6 bases from J, the junction kept 6 bases outside the gene matches. The CDR3 length is 14 residues. CDR3 loop: CASSVTGRGNEQFF. In DNA form, the CDR3 reads TGTGCCAGCAGTGTGACAGGGAGAGGCAATGAGCAGTTCTTC.

The chain has TRBV9 and TRBJ2-5; D is unresolved. CDR1 SGDLS and CDR2 YYNGEE come from the germline V gene. The CDR3 loop spans 13 amino acids. V was pared by 2 bases and J by 2 bases, with 7 bases between. The CDR3 coding sequence is TGTGCCAGCAGCGTCCACGATCAAGAGACCCAGTACTTC. It encodes CASSVHDQETQYF.